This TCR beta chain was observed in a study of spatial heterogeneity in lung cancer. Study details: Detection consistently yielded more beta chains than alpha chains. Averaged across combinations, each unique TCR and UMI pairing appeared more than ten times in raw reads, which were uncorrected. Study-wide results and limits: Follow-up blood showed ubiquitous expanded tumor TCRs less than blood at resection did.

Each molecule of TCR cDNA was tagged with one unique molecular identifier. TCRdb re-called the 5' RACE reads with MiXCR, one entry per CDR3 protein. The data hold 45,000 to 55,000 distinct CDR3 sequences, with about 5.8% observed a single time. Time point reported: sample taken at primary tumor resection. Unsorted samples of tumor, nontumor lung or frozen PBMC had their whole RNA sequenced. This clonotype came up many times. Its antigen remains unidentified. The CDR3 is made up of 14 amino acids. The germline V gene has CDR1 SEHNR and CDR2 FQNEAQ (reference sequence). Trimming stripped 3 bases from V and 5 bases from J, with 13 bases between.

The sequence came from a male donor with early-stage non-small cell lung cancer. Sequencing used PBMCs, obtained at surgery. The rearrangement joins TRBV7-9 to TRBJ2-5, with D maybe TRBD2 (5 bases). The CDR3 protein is CASSFATGYETQYF. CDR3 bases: TGTGCCAGCAGCTTCGCTACGGGATACGAGACCCAGTACTTC.